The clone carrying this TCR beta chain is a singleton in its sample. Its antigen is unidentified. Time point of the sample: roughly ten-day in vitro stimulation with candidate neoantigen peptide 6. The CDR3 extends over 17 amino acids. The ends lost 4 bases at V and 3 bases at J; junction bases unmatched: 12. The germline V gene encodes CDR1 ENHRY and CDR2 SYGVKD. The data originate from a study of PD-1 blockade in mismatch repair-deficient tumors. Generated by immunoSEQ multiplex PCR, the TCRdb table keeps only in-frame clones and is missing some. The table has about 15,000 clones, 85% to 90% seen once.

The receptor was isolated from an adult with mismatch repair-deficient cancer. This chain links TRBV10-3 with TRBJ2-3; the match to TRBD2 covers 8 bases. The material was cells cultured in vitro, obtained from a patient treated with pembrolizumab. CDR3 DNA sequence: TGTGCCATCAGTGGTGCAGTGGCGGGGGGTGGGACAGATACGCAGTATTTT. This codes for CAISGAVAGGGTDTQYF.